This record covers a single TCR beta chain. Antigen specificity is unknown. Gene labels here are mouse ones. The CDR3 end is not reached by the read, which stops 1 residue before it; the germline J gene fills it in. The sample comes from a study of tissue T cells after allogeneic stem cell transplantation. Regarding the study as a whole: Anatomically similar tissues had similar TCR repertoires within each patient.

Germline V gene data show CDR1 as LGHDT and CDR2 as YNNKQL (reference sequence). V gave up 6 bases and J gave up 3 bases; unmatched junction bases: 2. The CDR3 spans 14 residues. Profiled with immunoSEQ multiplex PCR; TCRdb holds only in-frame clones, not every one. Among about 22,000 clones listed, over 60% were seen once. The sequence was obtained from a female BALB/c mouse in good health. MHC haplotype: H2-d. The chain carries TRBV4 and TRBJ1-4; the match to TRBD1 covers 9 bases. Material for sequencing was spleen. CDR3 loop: CASRDRGTNERLFF. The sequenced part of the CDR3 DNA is TGTGCCAGCAGGGACAGGGGAACCAACGAAAGATTATTT.